This TCR beta chain appears in the sequencing data of a study of blood T cell repertoires in COVID-19. Study summary: T cells, B-cell-depleted T cells, or PBMCs provided the cDNA or gDNA that served as material.

Original data processing: Amplification with reference gene primers provided the estimates of nucleated cell counts. TCRdb's copy holds only in-frame clones and misses some; the assay was immunoSEQ multiplex PCR. The V and J calls and the clone size are those of that table, but D and trimming were determined from the DNA. Among 210,000 or so clones listed, 87% were seen once. This clone was picked up a small number of times. With 2 bases removed from V and 4 bases from J, the gap between germline ends came to 12 bases. The CDR3 totals 14 residues. Per the germline V gene, CDR1 is GTSNPN and CDR2 is SVGIG (reference sequence).

Sequencing was done on a sample of peripheral blood. This chain links TRBV30 with TRBJ1-5; possibly TRBD1 for D (5 bases). This clonotype originated in a woman between 18 and 29 years old who had recovered from COVID-19. CDR3 amino acids: CAWSQGGRNQPQHF. CDR3 sequence (DNA): TGTGCCTGGAGTCAGGGAGGGAGAAATCAGCCCCAGCATTTT.